The entry that follows covers one T cell receptor (beta chain) sequence. These data come from a study of T cells in Graves' hyperthyroidism and ophthalmopathy. The germline gives CDR1 SNHLY, CDR2 FYNNEI. V lost 3 bases, J lost 9 bases, and 6 bases lay in between. The CDR3 loop spans 12 amino acids. The TCR beta CDR3 regions underwent amplification using RNA transcripts as the source. First-round RT-PCR of the TCR CDR3 relied on the HTBI primer set. In TCRdb, the multiplex PCR reads were re-called with MiXCR into one record per CDR3 protein. Of about 200,000 distinct CDR3 sequences in the sample, roughly 18% are singletons; the top ten hold around 47%.

This TCR was recovered from a man in his forties with Graves' hyperthyroidism. The genes are TRBV2 and TRBJ1-6; D gene uncertain. Sequencing was done on a sample of blood. The CDR3: CASSDTSSPLHF. CDR3 DNA: TGTGCCAGCAGTGACACCTCTTCACCCCTCCACTTT.